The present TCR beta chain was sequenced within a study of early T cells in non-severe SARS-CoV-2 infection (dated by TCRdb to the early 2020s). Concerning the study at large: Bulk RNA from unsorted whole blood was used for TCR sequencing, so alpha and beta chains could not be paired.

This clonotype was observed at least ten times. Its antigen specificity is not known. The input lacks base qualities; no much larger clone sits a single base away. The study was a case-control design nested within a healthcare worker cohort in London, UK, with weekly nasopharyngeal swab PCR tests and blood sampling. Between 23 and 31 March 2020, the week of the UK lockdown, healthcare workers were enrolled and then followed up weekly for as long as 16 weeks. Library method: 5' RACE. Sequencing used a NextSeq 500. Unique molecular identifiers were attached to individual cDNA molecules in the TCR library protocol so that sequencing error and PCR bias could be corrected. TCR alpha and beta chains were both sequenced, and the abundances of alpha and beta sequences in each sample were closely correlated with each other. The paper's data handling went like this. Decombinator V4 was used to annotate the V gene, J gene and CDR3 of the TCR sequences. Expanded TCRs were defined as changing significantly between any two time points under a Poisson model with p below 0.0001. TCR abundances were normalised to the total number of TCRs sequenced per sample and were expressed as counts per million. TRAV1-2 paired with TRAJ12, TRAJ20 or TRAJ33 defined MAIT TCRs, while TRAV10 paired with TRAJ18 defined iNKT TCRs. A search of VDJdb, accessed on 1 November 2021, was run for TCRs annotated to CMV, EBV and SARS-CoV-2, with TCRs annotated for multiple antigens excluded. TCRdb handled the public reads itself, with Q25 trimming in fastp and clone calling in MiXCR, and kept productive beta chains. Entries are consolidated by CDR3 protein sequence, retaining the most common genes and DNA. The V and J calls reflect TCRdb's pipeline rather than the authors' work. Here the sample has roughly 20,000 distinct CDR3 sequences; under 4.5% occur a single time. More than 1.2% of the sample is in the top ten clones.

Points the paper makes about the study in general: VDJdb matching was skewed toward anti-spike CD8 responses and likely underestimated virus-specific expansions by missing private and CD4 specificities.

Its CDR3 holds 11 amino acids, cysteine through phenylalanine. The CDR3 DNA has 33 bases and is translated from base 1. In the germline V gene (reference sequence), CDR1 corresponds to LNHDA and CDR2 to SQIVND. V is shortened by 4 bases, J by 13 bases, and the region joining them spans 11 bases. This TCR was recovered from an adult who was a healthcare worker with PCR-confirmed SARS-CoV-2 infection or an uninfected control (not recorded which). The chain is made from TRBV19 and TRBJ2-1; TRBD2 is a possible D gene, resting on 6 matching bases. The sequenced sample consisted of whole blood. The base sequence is TGTGCCAGTAGTAACGCCGGGACTCAGTTCTTC. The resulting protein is CASSNAGTQFF.